This TCR beta chain was captured by sequencing in a study of T cells in Graves' hyperthyroidism and ophthalmopathy. For the study at large: Before treatment of any kind, peripheral blood was taken at initial diagnosis. Notes on the study in general: Blood shared most expanded thyroid clonotypes above 0.001. Model-based prediction identified ophthalmopathy a median 6.5 months prior to its onset. Using 13 V-J features, a model discriminated ophthalmopathy from stable hyperthyroidism.

This clonotype was observed at least ten times. Its antigen is unidentified. V was trimmed by 7 bases and J by 3 bases, leaving 11 bases between them. Germline V lookup: CDR1 SNHLY, CDR2 FYNNEI. The CDR3 totals 13 residues. The TCR beta CDR3 regions underwent amplification using RNA transcripts as the source. RT-PCR in the first round (using the HTBI primer set) targeted the TCR CDR3. TCRdb fed the multiplex PCR reads into MiXCR, producing one record per CDR3 protein. The table lists approximately 350,000 distinct CDR3 sequences, around 15% of them singletons. The receptor was derived from a woman aged 60-75 years with Graves' ophthalmopathy. This sequence joins TRBV2 and TRBJ2-3, with D tentatively TRBD2 (6 bases). The sample taken for sequencing was blood. The chain's CDR3 is CASTRLETDTQYF. CDR3 DNA sequence: TGTGCCAGCACCCGACTAGAAACAGATACGCAGTATTTT. The full variable domain, in which reference TRBV2 and TRBJ2-3 provide the parts outside the CDR3, is EPEVTQTPSHQVTQMGQEVILRCVPISNHLYFYWYRQILGQKVEFLVSFYNNEISEKSEIFDDQFSVERPDGSNFTLKIRSTKLEDSAMYFCASTRLETDTQYFGPGTRLTVL.